This TCR beta chain was profiled in a study of blood T cell repertoires in COVID-19. The CDR3 consists of 15 residues. The V end was cut by 0 bases, the J end by 4 bases, with 9 bases between. Per germline, CDR1 SNHLY and CDR2 FYNNEI. Assay used: immunoSEQ multiplex PCR; TCRdb lists only in-frame clones, some missing. This sample has roughly 190,000 clones, with less than 95% found just once. The TCR originated in a man younger than 45 with COVID-19, enrolled during active disease. The chain couples TRBV2 to TRBJ2-2; D not certain. The sequenced sample consisted of peripheral blood. The CDR3 DNA reads TGTGCCAGCAGTGAAGCGCGTGCGCCCACCGGGGAGCTGTTTTTT. It translates to CASSEARAPTGELFF. The full variable domain, completed using reference TRBV2 and TRBJ2-2, is EPEVTQTPSHQVTQMGQEVILRCVPISNHLYFYWYRQILGQKVEFLVSFYNNEISEKSEIFDDQFSVERPDGSNFTLKIRSTKLEDSAMYFCASSEARAPTGELFFGEGSRLTVL.